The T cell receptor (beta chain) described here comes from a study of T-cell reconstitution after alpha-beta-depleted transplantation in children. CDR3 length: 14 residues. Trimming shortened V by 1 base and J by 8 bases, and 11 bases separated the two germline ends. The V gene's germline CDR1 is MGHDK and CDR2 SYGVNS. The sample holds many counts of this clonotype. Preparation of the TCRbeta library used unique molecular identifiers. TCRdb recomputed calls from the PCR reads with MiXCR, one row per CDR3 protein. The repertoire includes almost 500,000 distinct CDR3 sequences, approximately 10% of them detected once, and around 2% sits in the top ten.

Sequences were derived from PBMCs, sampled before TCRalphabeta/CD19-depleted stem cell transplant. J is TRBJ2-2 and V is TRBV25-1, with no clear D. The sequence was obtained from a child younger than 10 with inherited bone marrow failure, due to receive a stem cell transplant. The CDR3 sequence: CASSESLHSGELFF. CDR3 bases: TGTGCCAGCAGTGAATCTTTGCATTCGGGGGAGCTGTTTTTT.